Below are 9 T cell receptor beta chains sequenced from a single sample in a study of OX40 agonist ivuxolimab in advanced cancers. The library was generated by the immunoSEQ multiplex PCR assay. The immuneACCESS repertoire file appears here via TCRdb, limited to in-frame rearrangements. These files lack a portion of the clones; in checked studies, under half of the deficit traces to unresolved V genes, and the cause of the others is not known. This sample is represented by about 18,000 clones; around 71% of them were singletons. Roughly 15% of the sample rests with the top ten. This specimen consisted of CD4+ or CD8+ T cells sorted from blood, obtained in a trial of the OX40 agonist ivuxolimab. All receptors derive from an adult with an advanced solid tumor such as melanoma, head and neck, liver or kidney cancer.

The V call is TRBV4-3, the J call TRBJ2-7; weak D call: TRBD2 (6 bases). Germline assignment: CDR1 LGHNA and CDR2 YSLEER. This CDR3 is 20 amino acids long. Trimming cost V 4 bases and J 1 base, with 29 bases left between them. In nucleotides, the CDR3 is TGCGCCAGCAGCCTTGATACTGCGGGGCAGGGCTATGGACCTTCCTACGAGCAGTACTTC. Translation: CASSLDTAGQGYGPSYEQYF.

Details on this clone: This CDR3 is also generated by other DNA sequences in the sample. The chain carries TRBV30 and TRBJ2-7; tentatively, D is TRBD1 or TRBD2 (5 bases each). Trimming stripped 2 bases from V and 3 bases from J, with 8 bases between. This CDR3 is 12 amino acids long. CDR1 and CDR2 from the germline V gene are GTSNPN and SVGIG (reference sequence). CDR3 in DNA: TGTGCCTGGAGTTTGGGGGTCTACGAGCAGTACTTC. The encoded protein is CAWSLGVYEQYF.

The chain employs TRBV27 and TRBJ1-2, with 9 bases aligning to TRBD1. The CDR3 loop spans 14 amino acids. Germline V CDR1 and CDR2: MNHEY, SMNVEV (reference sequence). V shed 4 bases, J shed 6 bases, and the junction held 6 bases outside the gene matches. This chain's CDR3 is CASSSTTGGNGYTF. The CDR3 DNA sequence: TGTGCCAGCAGTTCAACCACAGGGGGCAATGGCTACACCTTC.

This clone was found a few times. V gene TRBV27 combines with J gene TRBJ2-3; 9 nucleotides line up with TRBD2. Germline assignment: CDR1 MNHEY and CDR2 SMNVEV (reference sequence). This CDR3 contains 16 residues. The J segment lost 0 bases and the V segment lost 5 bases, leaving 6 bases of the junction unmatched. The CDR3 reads CASSIIAGVSTDTQYF. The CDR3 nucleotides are TGTGCCAGCAGTATAATAGCGGGAGTGAGCACAGATACGCAGTATTTT.

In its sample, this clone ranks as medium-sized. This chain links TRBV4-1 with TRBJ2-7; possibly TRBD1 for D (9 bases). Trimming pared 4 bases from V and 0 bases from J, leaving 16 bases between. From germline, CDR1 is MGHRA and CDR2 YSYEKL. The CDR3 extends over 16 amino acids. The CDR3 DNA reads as TGCGCCAGCAGCCTTAGCGGGACAGGGAGCTCCTACGAGCAGTACTTC. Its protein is CASSLSGTGSSYEQYF.

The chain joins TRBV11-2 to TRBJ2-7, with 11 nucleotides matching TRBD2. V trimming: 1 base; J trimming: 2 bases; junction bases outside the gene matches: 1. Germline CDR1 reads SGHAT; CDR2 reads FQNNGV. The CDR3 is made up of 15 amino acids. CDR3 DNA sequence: TGTGCCAGCAGCTTAGTAGCGGGAGGGGCCTACGAGCAGTACTTC. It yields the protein CASSLVAGGAYEQYF.

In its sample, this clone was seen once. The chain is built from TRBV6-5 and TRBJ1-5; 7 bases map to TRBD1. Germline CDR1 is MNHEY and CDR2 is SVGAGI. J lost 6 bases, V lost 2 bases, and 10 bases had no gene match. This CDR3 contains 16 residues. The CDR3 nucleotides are TGTGCCAGCAGTTACGAAGGGACAGCGCTAACTCAGCCCCAGCATTTT. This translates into CASSYEGTALTQPQHF.

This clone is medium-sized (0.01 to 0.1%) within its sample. In DNA form, the CDR3 reads TGTGCCAGCAGCTTAGCGGCCTCTGGGGCCAACGTCCTGACTTTC. This gives the protein CASSLAASGANVLTF. This chain joins TRBV7-8 and TRBJ2-6, with D unclear. Per germline, CDR1 SGHVS and CDR2 FQNEAQ. The length of the CDR3 is 15 residues. Trimming removed 0 bases from V and 0 bases from J, with 3 bases in between.

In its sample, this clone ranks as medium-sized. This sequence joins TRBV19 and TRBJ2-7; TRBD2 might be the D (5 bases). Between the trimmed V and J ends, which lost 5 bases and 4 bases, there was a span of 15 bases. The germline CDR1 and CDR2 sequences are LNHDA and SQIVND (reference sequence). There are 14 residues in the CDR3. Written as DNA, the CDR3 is TGTGCCAGTAGTCCCTTCCCCGGACTGTACGAGCAGTACTTC. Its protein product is CASSPFPGLYEQYF.